The 29 T cell receptor beta chains below come from one sample, sequenced in a study of post-analysis software for immune sequencing data. Study results and limitations: The five TRBV segments detected at higher frequency in patients than in controls included TRBV5-6, TRBV5-1 and TRBV20-1.

Their antigens remain unidentified. Each TCR beta cDNA library carried unique molecular identifiers. From the PCR reads, TCRdb called clonotypes with MiXCR, one entry per CDR3 protein. This sample has hundreds of thousands of distinct CDR3 sequences, with more than 50% found just once. Sequencing input: blood. The source is a girl under 10 years old with multiple sclerosis.

The CDR3 region is CASGSASLLAGGSYEQFF. In DNA form, the CDR3 reads TGTGCCAGCGGATCCGCCAGCCTACTAGCGGGAGGTTCCTATGAGCAGTTCTTC. The chain recombines TRBV28 with TRBJ2-1; 12 bases fit TRBD2. CDR3 length: 18 residues. Germline CDR1 is MDHEN and CDR2 is SYDVKM. Trimming cost V 8 bases and J 8 bases; bases outside gene matches: 19.

This clonotype was seen a handful of times. The chain's CDR3 is CASSFGGINYGYTF. The CDR3 DNA reads as TGTGCCAGCAGCTTTGGGGGAATTAACTATGGCTACACCTTC. This chain links TRBV7-2 with TRBJ1-2; a weak D match, TRBD1 (5 bases). This CDR3 spans 14 amino acids. V gave up 3 bases and J gave up 1 base, with 9 bases separating them. Per the germline V gene, CDR1 is SGHTA and CDR2 is FQGNSA.

Regarding this clonotype: The junction departs from the called germline gene at one end, perhaps through a read error. The rearrangement uses TRBV28 and TRBJ2-5; 9 nucleotides align to TRBD1. The CDR3 totals 15 residues. The V gene's germline CDR1 is MDHEN and CDR2 SYDVKM. DNA for the CDR3: TGTGCTAGCAGTGATCTTACAGGGGGCCGAGAGACCCAGTACTTC. It encodes CASSDLTGGRETQYF.

V usage is TRBV5-1 and J usage is TRBJ1-2; D may be TRBD1 (6 bases). The length of the CDR3 is 15 residues. V dropped 6 bases and J dropped 3 bases, with 18 bases sitting between them. The germline V gene encodes CDR1 SGHRS and CDR2 YFSETQ. DNA for the CDR3: TGCGCCAGCACGTTTACTGACAGGACGGACTATGGCTACACCTTC. It yields the protein CASTFTDRTDYGYTF.

The genes are TRBV10-3 and TRBJ1-5; weak D call: TRBD1 (5 bases). Trimming removed 0 bases at V and 3 bases at J, with 12 bases between. CDR3 length: 16 residues. CDR1 and CDR2 from the germline V gene are ENHRY and SYGVKD. CDR3 sequence: CAISESDSTLNQPQHF. The CDR3 DNA follows: TGTGCCATCAGTGAGTCTGACAGCACCCTCAATCAGCCCCAGCATTTT.

The gene calls are TRBV12-3 or TRBV12-4 and TRBJ2-1; D possibly uses TRBD1 or TRBD2 (5 bases each). V was shortened by 5 bases and J by 9 bases, with 11 bases between the two germline ends. This CDR3 is 12 amino acids long. DNA of the CDR3: TGTGCCAGCAGTCCGGGGCCCAGTGAGCAGTTCTTC. It specifies CASSPGPSEQFF.

The V call is TRBV7-7, the J call TRBJ2-7; TRBD2 agrees at 13 bases. The CDR3 contains 14 residues. The trim removed 1 base at V and 6 bases at J, leaving 0 bases unmatched. The V gene's germline CDR1 is SSHAT and CDR2 FNYEAQ (reference sequence). CDR3 DNA sequence: TGTGCCAGCAGCTTAGGGACTAGCGGGGGCGAGCAGTACTTC. Amino acid sequence: CASSLGTSGGEQYF.

The rearrangement uses TRBV12-3 or TRBV12-4 and TRBJ2-5; 9 bases match TRBD2. The length of the CDR3 is 16 residues. V lost 3 bases, J lost 1 base, and 6 bases stayed unmatched. In DNA form, the CDR3 reads TGTGCCAGCAGTTTTTCTAGCGGGGCACTCCAAGAGACCCAGTACTTC. It encodes CASSFSSGALQETQYF.

The rearrangement joins TRBV4-1 to TRBJ2-2; D may be TRBD2 (5 bases). V dropped 1 base and J dropped 5 bases, with 8 bases sitting between them. The CDR3 contains 14 residues. Germline V CDR1 and CDR2: MGHRA, YSYEKL. The CDR3 bases are TGCGCCAGCAGCCAAGTGGGAGCGACCGGGGAGCTGTTTTTT. Protein: CASSQVGATGELFF.

V is TRBV20-1 and J is TRBJ1-2, with TRBD1 identical over 12 bases. CDR1 is DFQATT, CDR2 SNEGSKA, per germline (reference sequence). The CDR3 length is 16 residues. V lost 6 bases to trimming and J lost 3 bases; unmatched junction nucleotides: 11. The CDR3 bases are TGCAGTGCAAGACTAACCGGGACAGGGGGCTACTATGGCTACACCTTC. Its protein product is CSARLTGTGGYYGYTF.

The V call is TRBV7-6, the J call TRBJ2-1; a possible D gene is TRBD2 (7 bases). Trimming took off 5 bases at V and 2 bases at J, with 13 bases between the two ends. This CDR3 comprises 15 residues. Germline V gene data show CDR1 as SGHVS and CDR2 as FNYEAQ. CDR3 DNA sequence: TGTGCCAGCAGCGGGGGGCGGGGGACCTACAATGAGCAGTTCTTC. It codes for CASSGGRGTYNEQFF.

The genes are TRBV10-3 and TRBJ2-1, with D possibly being TRBD2 (6 bases). The CDR3 covers 16 residues. The V gene lost 5 bases and the J gene lost 6 bases, with 20 bases spanning the gap. Germline CDR1 ENHRY, CDR2 SYGVKD. CDR3 coding DNA: TGTGCCATCAGTAAGACGGAGGGGAATGGGATCAATGAGCAGTTCTTC. This gives the protein CAISKTEGNGINEQFF.

V is TRBV5-4 and J is TRBJ1-1, with TRBD1 identical over 11 bases. The CDR3 spans 13 residues. Unmatched junction bases numbered 3, after V lost 8 bases and J lost 3 bases. CDR1 is SGHNT and CDR2 is YYREEE in the germline V gene (reference sequence). The CDR3 nucleotides are TGTGCCAGTGGGGACAGGGGGGACACTGAAGCTTTCTTT. As protein: CASGDRGDTEAFF.

The genes are TRBV29-1 and TRBJ1-1, with D perhaps TRBD1 (5 bases). This CDR3 comprises 13 residues. The V gene lost 5 bases and the J gene lost 3 bases, with 13 bases spanning the gap. Looked up from germline, CDR1 is SQVTM and CDR2 is ANQGSEA. The chain's CDR3 is CSVRAGTDTEAFF. CDR3 DNA sequence: TGCAGCGTTAGGGCAGGGACCGACACTGAAGCTTTCTTT.

As regards this clonotype: A clone one base away is much larger, so this may be a read error. CDR3 residues: CSVGGAGYTF. As DNA, the CDR3 is TGCAGCGTTGGAGGGGCTGGCTACACCTTC. This chain links TRBV29-1 with TRBJ1-2; TRBD1 might be the D (5 bases). CDR3 length equals 10 residues. V was trimmed by 4 bases and J by 7 bases, leaving 7 bases between them. CDR1 is SQVTM and CDR2 is ANQGSEA in the germline V gene.

This chain joins TRBV9 and TRBJ2-1, with D possibly being TRBD1 (7 bases). Germline CDR1 and CDR2: SGDLS and YYNGEE. CDR3 size: 16 residues. Trimming stripped 4 bases from V and 8 bases from J, with 22 bases between. DNA for the CDR3: TGTGCCAGCAGCCCAGGGGGGCGAGAGGGGGCACATGAGCAGTTCTTC. Translating gives CASSPGGREGAHEQFF. Combining the CDR3 with reference TRBV9 and TRBJ2-1 gives the whole variable domain DSGVTQTPKHLITATGQRVTLRCSPRSGDLSVYWYQQSLDQGLQFLIQYYNGEERAKGNILERFSAQQFPDLHSELNLSSLELGDSALYFCASSPGGREGAHEQFFGPGTRLTVL.

V gene TRBV4-1 combines with J gene TRBJ2-7, with TRBD1 matching over 7 bases. The CDR3 is 15 residues long. CDR1 MGHRA and CDR2 YSYEKL come from the germline V gene. J lost 0 bases, V lost 3 bases, and 5 bases had no gene match. The CDR3 bases are TGCGCCAGCAGCCAGACGACAGGGCGCTCCTACGAGCAGTACTTC. This encodes CASSQTTGRSYEQYF.

J is TRBJ2-1 and V is TRBV5-1, with D perhaps matching TRBD2 (6 bases). Looked up from germline, CDR1 is SGHRS and CDR2 is YFSETQ. This CDR3 spans 18 amino acids. V was trimmed by 5 bases and J by 4 bases, leaving 25 bases between them. CDR3 sequence (DNA): TGCGCCAGCAGACCCGGAGGGTTCGGACTTGGGGGTTACAATGAGCAGTTCTTC. Protein: CASRPGGFGLGGYNEQFF.

J is TRBJ2-6 and V is TRBV15; TRBD1 aligns across 8 bases. The CDR3 is 16 residues long. V lost 5 bases, J lost 2 bases, and 5 bases stayed unmatched. CDR1 LNHNV and CDR2 YYDKDF come from the germline V gene (reference sequence). The CDR3 here is CATSGGQGTGANVLTF. The CDR3 region has the DNA TGTGCCACCAGCGGAGGACAGGGAACTGGGGCCAACGTCCTGACTTTC.

The rearrangement joins TRBV6-2 or TRBV6-3 to TRBJ1-5; D is possibly TRBD1 (5 bases). Germline V lookup: CDR1 MNHEY, CDR2 SVGEGT. Between the trimmed V and J ends, which lost 0 bases and 4 bases, there was a span of 16 bases. This CDR3 comprises 17 residues. The CDR3 protein is CASSYSTEEGRNQPQHF. CDR3 coding DNA: TGTGCCAGCAGTTACTCGACCGAGGAGGGACGGAATCAGCCCCAGCATTTT.

This chain uses TRBV7-9 with TRBJ2-5, with D uncertain. Germline CDR1 and CDR2: SEHNR and FQNEAQ (reference sequence). The CDR3 is 13 amino acids. Trimming left V 5 bases short and J 2 bases short, with 9 bases between. DNA for the CDR3: TGTGCCAGCAGCGGGCTAGAACAAGAGACCCAGTACTTC. Residues: CASSGLEQETQYF.

This clonotype was observed a handful of times. Relative to the germline gene, one junction end is altered; a read error may explain this. The CDR3 nucleotides read TGTGCCAGCAGCCCAACTAGCGGGAGCCCCTACGGGCAGTACTTC. Protein: CASSPTSGSPYGQYF. The rearrangement joins TRBV7-9 to TRBJ2-7, with 11 nucleotides matching TRBD2. CDR1 is SEHNR, CDR2 FQNEAQ, per germline (reference sequence). The CDR3 has 15 amino acids.

V gene TRBV4-3 combines with J gene TRBJ1-2; 11 bases line up with TRBD1. V shed 0 bases and J 8 bases; nucleotides not matched to a gene: 11. From germline, CDR1 is LGHNA and CDR2 YSLEER. The CDR3 sequence is 17 residues long. The CDR3 DNA follows: TGCGCCAGCAGCCAAGAGGGGAGGACAGGGGGCTCTGGAGGCTACACCTTC. Translating gives CASSQEGRTGGSGGYTF.

The chain has TRBV7-2 and TRBJ1-1; D unresolved. The CDR3 runs 12 residues. V was pared by 5 bases and J by 11 bases, with 15 bases between. The germline V gene has CDR1 SGHTA and CDR2 FQGNSA. For the CDR3, the DNA is TGTGCCAGCAGCCCAACAGCCAATGAGGCTTTCTTT. It is translated as CASSPTANEAFF.

The V gene is TRBV20-1, the J gene TRBJ2-1; D is perhaps TRBD1 or TRBD2 (5 bases each). V shed 1 base and J shed 11 bases, with 6 bases lying between them. CDR1 and CDR2 (germline): DFQATT, SNEGSKA (reference sequence). The length of the CDR3 is 10 residues. CDR3 residues: CSARVGQQFF. CDR3 nucleotide sequence: TGCAGTGCTAGAGTGGGACAGCAGTTCTTC.

CDR3 in DNA: TGCGCCAGCAGCTTATCCTTAAGAAACACTGAAGCTTTCTTT. Amino acid sequence: CASSLSLRNTEAFF. This chain uses TRBV5-1 with TRBJ1-1, with D unresolved. Trimming took 2 bases from V and 2 from J, leaving 10 bases between them. This CDR3 region has 14 residues. Germline V lookup: CDR1 SGHRS, CDR2 YFSETQ.

The chain links TRBV11-2 to TRBJ2-3; D is possibly TRBD2 (6 bases). The ends were cut back, 1 base at V and 0 bases at J, with 17 bases in the middle. CDR3 length equals 18 residues. Germline V gene lookup returns CDR1 SGHAT and CDR2 FQNNGV. The CDR3: CASSLVLGLAHSTDTQYF. For the CDR3, the DNA is TGTGCCAGCAGCTTAGTACTTGGGCTAGCGCACAGCACAGATACGCAGTATTTT.

V and J are TRBV5-1 and TRBJ2-1; D is unresolved. CDR3 length: 11 residues. Trimming pared 5 bases from V and 7 bases from J, leaving 7 bases between. Germline CDR1 and CDR2: SGHRS and YFSETQ. The chain's CDR3 is CASRARNEQFF. CDR3 DNA sequence: TGCGCCAGCAGGGCACGGAATGAGCAGTTCTTC.

Only a few counts were recorded for this clonotype. V gene TRBV30 combines with J gene TRBJ2-7; 9 nucleotides agree with TRBD2. CDR3 size: 15 residues. Trimming at V came to 4 bases and at J to 4 bases, leaving 11 bases not matched to a gene. The V gene's germline CDR1 is GTSNPN and CDR2 SVGIG (reference sequence). Here the CDR3 reads CAWTNSGRGSYEQYF. CDR3 nucleotides: TGTGCCTGGACAAATAGCGGGAGAGGCTCTTACGAGCAGTACTTC.